The 13 T cell receptor beta chains in this list originate from one sample, sequenced in a study of OX40 agonist ivuxolimab in advanced cancers. TCRdb's copy holds only in-frame clones and misses some; the assay was immunoSEQ multiplex PCR. The sample shows fewer than 85,000 clones, 84% of them seen only once. The input for sequencing was CD4+ or CD8+ T cells sorted from blood, taken in a trial of the OX40 agonist ivuxolimab. The receptors were sampled from an adult with an advanced solid tumor such as melanoma, head and neck, liver or kidney cancer.

The V gene is TRBV28, the J gene TRBJ1-1; D remains unclear. CDR1 is MDHEN, CDR2 SYDVKM, per germline. The CDR3 runs 13 residues. Trimming took 6 bases from V and 0 from J, leaving 8 bases between them. The CDR3 spells CASRRRMNTEAFF. CDR3 bases: TGTGCCAGCAGGAGACGGATGAACACTGAAGCTTTCTTT.

The chain uses TRBV23-1 and TRBJ2-1; D remains ambiguous. TRBV23-1 qualifies as an ORF whose function is uncertain. V was trimmed by 3 bases and J by 4 bases, leaving 25 bases between them. The CDR3 covers 19 residues. The DNA of the CDR3 is TGCGCCAGCAGTCAGGGTCAAATAATAGGGTATAATCTGTACAATGAGCAGTTCTTC. It translates to CASSQGQIIGYNLYNEQFF.

The chain has TRBV6-5 and TRBJ2-7, with 13 bases that match TRBD2. V lost 8 bases, J lost 2 bases, and 6 bases stayed unmatched. CDR3 length equals 15 residues. Germline CDR1 and CDR2: MNHEY and SVGAGI. The CDR3 DNA reads as TGTGCCAGCTCATCCGGGACTAGCGGGACCTACGAGCAGTACTTC. Its protein product is CASSSGTSGTYEQYF.

CDR3 loop: CASSLRGEGETQYF. As DNA, the CDR3 is TGTGCCAGTAGCCTTAGGGGGGAGGGGGAGACCCAGTACTTC. V and J are TRBV19 and TRBJ2-5; D might be TRBD2 (7 bases). CDR1 LNHDA and CDR2 SQIVND come from the germline V gene (reference sequence). Trimming stripped 6 bases from V and 5 bases from J, with 16 bases between. This CDR3 contains 14 residues.

This chain links TRBV11-2 with TRBJ2-7, with no clear D. Germline V CDR1 and CDR2: SGHAT, FQNNGV. V was pared by 1 base and J by 4 bases, with 2 bases between. The CDR3 has 11 residues. Here the CDR3 DNA reads TGTGCCAGCAGCTTAGTGTACGAGCAGTACTTC. This codes for CASSLVYEQYF.

The chain carries TRBV6-5 and TRBJ2-2, with 8 positions matching TRBD1. From germline, CDR1 is MNHEY and CDR2 SVGAGI. This CDR3 has 15 residues. The trim removed 6 bases at V and 5 bases at J, leaving 8 bases unmatched. CDR3 sequence (DNA): TGTGCCAGCAGCCGAGGACAGGGCCGGACCGGGGAGCTGTTTTTT. Amino acid sequence: CASSRGQGRTGELFF.

J is TRBJ2-2 and V is TRBV7-9; tentatively, D is TRBD2 (7 bases). V was shortened by 5 bases and J by 0 bases, with 13 bases between the two germline ends. CDR1 is SEHNR and CDR2 is FQNEAQ in the germline V gene (reference sequence). CDR3 length: 16 amino acids. CDR3 DNA: TGTGCCAGCAGCCCAAGGGGGGGGTCGAACACCGGGGAGCTGTTTTTT. Its translation is CASSPRGGSNTGELFF.

The gene calls are TRBV7-9 and TRBJ1-4; a possible D gene is TRBD1 (5 bases). The CDR3 has 13 residues. CDR1 is SEHNR and CDR2 is FQNEAQ in the germline V gene (reference sequence). Trimming took off 3 bases at V and 5 bases at J, with 7 bases between the two ends. The CDR3 sequence is CASSLGPNEKLFF. CDR3 bases: TGTGCCAGCAGCTTGGGACCAAATGAAAAACTGTTTTTT.

This chain connects TRBV29-1 to TRBJ2-3; 8 bases are a match to TRBD1. CDR1 and CDR2 (germline): SQVTM, ANQGSEA. After removal of 7 bases from V and 5 bases from J, the junction contained 8 bases not matched to a gene. The CDR3 length is 13 residues. The chain's CDR3 is CSDTTGAGDTQYF. In DNA form, the CDR3 reads TGCAGCGATACGACAGGGGCGGGAGATACGCAGTATTTT.

The rearrangement joins TRBV30 to TRBJ1-6, with TRBD1 matching 8 bases. The CDR3 is 17 residues long. Germline V gene sequence: CDR1 GTSNPN, CDR2 SVGIG (reference sequence). The V segment lost 0 bases and the J segment 3 bases; nucleotides outside the gene matches: 7. The CDR3: CAWSVRDRLNYNSPLHF. The CDR3, as DNA: TGTGCCTGGAGTGTACGGGACAGGTTGAACTATAATTCACCCCTCCACTTT.

The rearrangement uses TRBV7-3 and TRBJ2-2; D possibly corresponds to TRBD2 (6 bases). The CDR3 is 14 amino acids. Trimming shortened V by 8 bases and J by 5 bases, and 15 bases separated the two germline ends. Germline CDR1 is SGHTA and CDR2 is FQGTGA. The CDR3 nucleotides read TGTGCCAGCCGGGAGATAGGAGGGACCGGGGAGCTGTTTTTT. This sequence encodes CASREIGGTGELFF.

This clone has more than one count but fewer than ten. This chain links TRBV25-1 with TRBJ1-2, with D unresolved. The germline V gene encodes CDR1 MGHDK and CDR2 SYGVNS. V was trimmed by 6 bases and J by 8 bases, leaving 13 bases between them. The CDR3 loop spans 12 amino acids. The CDR3 sequence is CASRAPSGGYTF. CDR3 DNA sequence: TGTGCCAGCAGGGCCCCGTCGGGGGGCTACACCTTC.

V gene TRBV4-1 combines with J gene TRBJ1-4; D gene uncertain. This CDR3 has 16 amino acids. Germline V gives CDR1 MGHRA, CDR2 YSYEKL. V dropped 1 base and J dropped 7 bases, with 16 bases sitting between them. The CDR3 region has the DNA TGCGCCAGCAGCCAAGTAATTATGGGGTTTCGTGAAAAACTGTTTTTT. Protein: CASSQVIMGFREKLFF.